In its sample, the clone carrying this T cell receptor (beta chain) was seen once. Its antigen is still unknown. Measured with immunoSEQ multiplex PCR; TCRdb has only the in-frame clones, and not every one. The sample gives over 200,000 clones, roughly 87% of which show up once; approximately 2% is in the top ten. This specimen belongs to a study of cytomegalovirus exposure and HLA in healthy donors. Study-wide results and caveats: Investigators reported under 200 TCR beta chains as tied to cytomegalovirus.

The donors were part of the validation cohort, which consisted of under 150 subjects and was separate from the first cohort of about 720 subjects. This CDR3 contains 17 residues. The junction had 7 bases not matched to a gene; V was cut back by 2 bases and J by 4 bases. The germline V gene encodes CDR1 SEHNR and CDR2 FQNEAQ (reference sequence). Sequencing was performed on PBMCs. The rearrangement links TRBV7-9 to TRBJ2-1; 11 nucleotides agree with TRBD2. This receptor was obtained from a woman aged 18-35 years in good health and CMV-seropositive. CDR3 sequence reads: CASSLNLGLADYNEQFF. The CDR3 DNA reads TGTGCCAGCAGCTTAAACCTGGGACTAGCGGATTACAATGAGCAGTTCTTC.